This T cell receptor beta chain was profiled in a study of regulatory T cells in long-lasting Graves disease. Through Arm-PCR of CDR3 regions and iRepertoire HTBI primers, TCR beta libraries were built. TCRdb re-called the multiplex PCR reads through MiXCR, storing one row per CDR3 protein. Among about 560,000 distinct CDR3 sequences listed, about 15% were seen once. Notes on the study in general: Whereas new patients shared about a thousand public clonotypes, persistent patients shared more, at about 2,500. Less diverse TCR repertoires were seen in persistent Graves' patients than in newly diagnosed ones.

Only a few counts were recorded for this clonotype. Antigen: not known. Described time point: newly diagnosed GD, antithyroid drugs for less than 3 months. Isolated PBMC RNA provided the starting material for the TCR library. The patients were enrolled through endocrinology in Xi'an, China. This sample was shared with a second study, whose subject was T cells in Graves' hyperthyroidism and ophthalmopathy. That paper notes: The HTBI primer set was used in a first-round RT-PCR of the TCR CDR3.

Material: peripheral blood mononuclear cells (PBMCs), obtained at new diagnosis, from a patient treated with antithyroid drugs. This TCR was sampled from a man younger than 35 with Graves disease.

CDR3 region: CSARGQGTHGPQETQYF. Written as DNA, the CDR3 is TGCAGTGCTAGGGGACAGGGGACCCACGGACCCCAAGAGACCCAGTACTTC. This chain connects TRBV20-1 to TRBJ2-5; TRBD1 aligns across 10 bases. The V gene end was trimmed by 3 bases and the J gene end by 1 base; junction bases not matched to a gene: 11. Germline-derived CDR1 and CDR2 are DFQATT and SNEGSKA (reference sequence). This CDR3 contains 17 residues.